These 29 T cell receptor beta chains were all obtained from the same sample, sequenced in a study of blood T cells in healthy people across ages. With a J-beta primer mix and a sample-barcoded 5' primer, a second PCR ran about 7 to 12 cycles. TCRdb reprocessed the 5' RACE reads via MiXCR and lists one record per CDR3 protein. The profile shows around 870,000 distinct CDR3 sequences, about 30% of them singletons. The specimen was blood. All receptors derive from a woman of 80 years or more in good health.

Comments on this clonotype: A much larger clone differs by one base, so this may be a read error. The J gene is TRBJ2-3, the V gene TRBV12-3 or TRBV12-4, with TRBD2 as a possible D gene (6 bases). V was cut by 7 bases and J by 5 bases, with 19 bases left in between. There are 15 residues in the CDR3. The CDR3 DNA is TGTGCCAGCACTTCCGTTGGGACTCCTATAGATACGCAGTATTTT. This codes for CASTSVGTPIDTQYF.

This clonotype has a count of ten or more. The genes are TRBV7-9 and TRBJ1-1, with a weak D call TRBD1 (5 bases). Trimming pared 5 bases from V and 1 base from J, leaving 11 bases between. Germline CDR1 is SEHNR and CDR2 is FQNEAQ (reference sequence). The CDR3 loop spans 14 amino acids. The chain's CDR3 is CASSHWTTNTEAFF. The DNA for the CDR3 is TGTGCCAGCAGCCACTGGACAACGAACACTGAAGCTTTCTTT.

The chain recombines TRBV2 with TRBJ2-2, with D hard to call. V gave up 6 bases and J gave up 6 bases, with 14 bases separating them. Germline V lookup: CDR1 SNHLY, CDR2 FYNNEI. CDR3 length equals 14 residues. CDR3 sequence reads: CASSFGPLSGELFF. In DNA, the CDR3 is TGTGCCAGCAGCTTCGGACCTTTATCCGGGGAGCTGTTTTTT.

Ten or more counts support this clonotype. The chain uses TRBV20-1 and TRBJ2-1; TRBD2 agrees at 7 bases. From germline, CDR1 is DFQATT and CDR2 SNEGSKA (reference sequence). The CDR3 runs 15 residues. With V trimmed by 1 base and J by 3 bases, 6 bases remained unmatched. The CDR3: CSARGGPGGYNEQFF. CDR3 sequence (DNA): TGCAGTGCTAGAGGTGGCCCGGGGGGCTACAATGAGCAGTTCTTC.

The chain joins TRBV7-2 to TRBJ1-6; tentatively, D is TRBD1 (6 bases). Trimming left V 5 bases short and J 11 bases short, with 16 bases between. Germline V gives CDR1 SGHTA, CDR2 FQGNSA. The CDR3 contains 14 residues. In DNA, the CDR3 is TGTGCCAGCAGCATGCACAGGGCATCGGCACCCCTCCACTTT. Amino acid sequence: CASSMHRASAPLHF.

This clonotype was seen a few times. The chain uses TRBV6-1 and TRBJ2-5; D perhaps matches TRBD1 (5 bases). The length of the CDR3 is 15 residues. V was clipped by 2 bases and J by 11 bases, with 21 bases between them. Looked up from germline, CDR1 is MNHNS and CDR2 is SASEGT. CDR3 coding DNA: TGTGCCAGCAGTGAACAAAGGGGCCTATACAATGAGCAGTACTTC. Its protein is CASSEQRGLYNEQYF.

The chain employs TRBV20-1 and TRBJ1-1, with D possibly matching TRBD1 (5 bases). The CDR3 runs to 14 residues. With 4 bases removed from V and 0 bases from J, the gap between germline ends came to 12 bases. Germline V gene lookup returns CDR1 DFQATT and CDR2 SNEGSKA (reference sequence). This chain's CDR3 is CSATQTAMNTEAFF. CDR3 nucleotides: TGCAGTGCTACCCAGACAGCTATGAACACTGAAGCTTTCTTT.

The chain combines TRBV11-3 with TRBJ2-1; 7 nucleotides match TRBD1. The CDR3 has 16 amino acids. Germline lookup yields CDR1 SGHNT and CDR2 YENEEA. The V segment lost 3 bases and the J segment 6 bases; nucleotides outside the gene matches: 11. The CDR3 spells CASSLLSGNRGNEQFF. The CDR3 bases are TGTGCCAGCAGCTTGTTATCCGGGAACAGGGGCAATGAGCAGTTCTTC.

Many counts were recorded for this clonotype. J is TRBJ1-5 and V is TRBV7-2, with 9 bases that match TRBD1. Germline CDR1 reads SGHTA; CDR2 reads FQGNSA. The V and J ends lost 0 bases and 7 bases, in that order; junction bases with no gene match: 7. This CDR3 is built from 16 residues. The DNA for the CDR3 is TGTGCCAGCAGCTTAGCGGTGGGACAGGGATCACAGCCCCAGCATTTT. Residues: CASSLAVGQGSQPQHF.

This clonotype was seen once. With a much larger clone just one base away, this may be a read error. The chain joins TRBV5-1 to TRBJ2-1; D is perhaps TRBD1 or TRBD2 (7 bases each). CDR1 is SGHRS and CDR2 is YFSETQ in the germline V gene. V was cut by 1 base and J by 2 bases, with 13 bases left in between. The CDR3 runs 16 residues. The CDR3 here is CASSLRDSGTYNEQFF. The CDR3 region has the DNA TGCGCCAGCAGCTTGAGGGACAGCGGGACCTACAATGAGCAGTTCTTC.

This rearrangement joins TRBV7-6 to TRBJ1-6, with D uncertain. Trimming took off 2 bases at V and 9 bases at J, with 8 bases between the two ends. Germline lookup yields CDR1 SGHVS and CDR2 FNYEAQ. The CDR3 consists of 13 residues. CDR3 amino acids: CASSLHEGSPLHF. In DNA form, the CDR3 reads TGTGCCAGCAGCTTACATGAGGGTTCACCCCTCCACTTT.

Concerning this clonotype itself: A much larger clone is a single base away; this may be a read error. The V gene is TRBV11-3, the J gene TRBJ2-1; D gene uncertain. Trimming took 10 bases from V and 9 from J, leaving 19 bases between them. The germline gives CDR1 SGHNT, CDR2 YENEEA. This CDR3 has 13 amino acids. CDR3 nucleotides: TGTGCCAACAGTAATAAAGATTTGGGTGAGCAGTTCTTC. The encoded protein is CANSNKDLGEQFF. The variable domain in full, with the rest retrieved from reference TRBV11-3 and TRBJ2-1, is EAGVVQSPRYKIIEKKQPVAFWCNPISGHNTLYWYLQNLGQGPELLIRYENEEAVDDSQLPKDRFSAERLKGVDSTLKIQPAELGDSAVYLCANSNKDLGEQFFGPGTRLTVL.

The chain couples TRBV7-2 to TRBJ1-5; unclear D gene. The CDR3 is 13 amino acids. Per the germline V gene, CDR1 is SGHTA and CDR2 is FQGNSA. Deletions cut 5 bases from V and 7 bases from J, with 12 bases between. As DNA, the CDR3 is TGTGCCAGCAGCCAAGGGTCGGGCCAGCCCCAGCATTTT. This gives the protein CASSQGSGQPQHF. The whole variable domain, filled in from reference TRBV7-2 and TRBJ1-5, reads GAGVSQSPSNKVTEKGKDVELRCDPISGHTALYWYRQSLGQGLEFLIYFQGNSAPDKSGLPSDRFSAERTGGSVSTLTIQRTQQEDSAVYLCASSQGSGQPQHFGDGTRLSIL.

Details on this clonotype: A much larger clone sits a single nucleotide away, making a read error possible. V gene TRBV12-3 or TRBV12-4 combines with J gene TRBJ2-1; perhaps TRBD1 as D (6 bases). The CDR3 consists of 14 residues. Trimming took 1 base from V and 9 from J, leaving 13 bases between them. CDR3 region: CASSLVQGSGEQFF. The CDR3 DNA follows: TGTGCCAGCAGTTTAGTCCAGGGGAGCGGTGAGCAGTTCTTC.

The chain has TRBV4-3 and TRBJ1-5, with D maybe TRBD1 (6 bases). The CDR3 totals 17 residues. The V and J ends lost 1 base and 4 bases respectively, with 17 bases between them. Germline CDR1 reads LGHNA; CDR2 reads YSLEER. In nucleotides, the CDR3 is TGCGCCAGCAGCCAAGGGCTCGGGACAATATTAAATCAGCCCCAGCATTTT. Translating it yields CASSQGLGTILNQPQHF.

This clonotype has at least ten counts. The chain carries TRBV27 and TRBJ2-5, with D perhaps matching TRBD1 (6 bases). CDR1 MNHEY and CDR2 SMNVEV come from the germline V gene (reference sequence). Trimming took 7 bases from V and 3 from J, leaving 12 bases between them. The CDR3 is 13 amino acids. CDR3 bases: TGTGCCAGCACCCTAAGGGGGAAAGAGACCCAGTACTTC. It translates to CASTLRGKETQYF.

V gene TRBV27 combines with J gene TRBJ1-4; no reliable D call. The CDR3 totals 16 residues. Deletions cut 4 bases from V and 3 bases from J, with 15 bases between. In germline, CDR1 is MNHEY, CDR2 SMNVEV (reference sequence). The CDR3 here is CASSSAPSTSNEKLFF. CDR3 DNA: TGTGCCAGCAGTTCGGCCCCCTCCACTTCTAATGAAAAACTGTTTTTT.

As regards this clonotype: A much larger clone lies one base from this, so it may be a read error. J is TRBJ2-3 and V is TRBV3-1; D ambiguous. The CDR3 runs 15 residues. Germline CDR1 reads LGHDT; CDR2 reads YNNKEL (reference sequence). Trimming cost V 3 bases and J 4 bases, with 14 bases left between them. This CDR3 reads CASSHRVKDADTQYF. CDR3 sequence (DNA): TGTGCCAGCAGCCATCGGGTGAAGGACGCAGATACGCAGTATTTT.

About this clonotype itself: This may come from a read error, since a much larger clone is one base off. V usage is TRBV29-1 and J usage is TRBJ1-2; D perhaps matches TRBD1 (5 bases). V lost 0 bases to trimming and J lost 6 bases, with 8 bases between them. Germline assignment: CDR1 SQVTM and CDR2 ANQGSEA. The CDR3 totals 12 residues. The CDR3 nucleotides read TGCAGCGTTGAAGACAGGGAGCATGGCTACACCTTC. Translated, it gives CSVEDREHGYTF.

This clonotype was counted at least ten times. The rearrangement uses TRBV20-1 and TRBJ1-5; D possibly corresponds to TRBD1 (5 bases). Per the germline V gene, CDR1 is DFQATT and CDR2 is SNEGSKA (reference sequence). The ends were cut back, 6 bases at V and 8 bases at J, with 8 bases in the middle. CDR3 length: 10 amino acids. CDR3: CSAGEEPQHF. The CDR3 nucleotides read TGCAGTGCAGGGGAGGAGCCCCAGCATTTT.

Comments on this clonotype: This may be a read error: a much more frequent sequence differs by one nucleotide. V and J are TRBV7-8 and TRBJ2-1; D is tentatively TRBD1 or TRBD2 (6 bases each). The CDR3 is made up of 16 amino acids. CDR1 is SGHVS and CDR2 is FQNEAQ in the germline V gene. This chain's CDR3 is CASSGGWGASYSEQFF. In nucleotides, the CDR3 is TGTGCCAGCAGCGGAGGGTGGGGGGCCTCCTACAGTGAGCAGTTCTTC.

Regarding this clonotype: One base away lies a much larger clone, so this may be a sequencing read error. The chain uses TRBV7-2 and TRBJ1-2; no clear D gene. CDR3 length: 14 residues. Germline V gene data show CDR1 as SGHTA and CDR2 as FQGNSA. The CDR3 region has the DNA TGTGCCGGCAGTAACGGACTGCCTAACTATGGCTACACCTTC. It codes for CAGSNGLPNYGYTF.

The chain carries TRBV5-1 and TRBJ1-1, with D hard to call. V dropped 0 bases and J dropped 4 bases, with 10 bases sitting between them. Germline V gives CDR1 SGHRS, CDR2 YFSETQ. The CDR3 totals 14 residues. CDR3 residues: CASSLVSPTTEAFF. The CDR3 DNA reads TGCGCCAGCAGCTTGGTTTCACCCACCACTGAAGCTTTCTTT.

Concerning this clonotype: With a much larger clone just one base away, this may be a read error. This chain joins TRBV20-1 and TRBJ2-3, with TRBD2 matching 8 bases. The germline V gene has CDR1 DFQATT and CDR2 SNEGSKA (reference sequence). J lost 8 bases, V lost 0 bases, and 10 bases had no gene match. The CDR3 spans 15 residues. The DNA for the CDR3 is TGCAGTGCTAGAGACGGGGCGGGGGGTCACGGTACGCAGTATTTT. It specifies CSARDGAGGHGTQYF.

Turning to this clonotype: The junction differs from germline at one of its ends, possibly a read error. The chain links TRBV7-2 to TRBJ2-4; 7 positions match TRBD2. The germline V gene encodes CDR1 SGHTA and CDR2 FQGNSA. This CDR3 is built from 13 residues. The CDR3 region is CVSSRNRGDEQYF. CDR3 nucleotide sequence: TGTGTCAGCAGCCGAAACCGGGGGGATGAGCAGTACTTC.

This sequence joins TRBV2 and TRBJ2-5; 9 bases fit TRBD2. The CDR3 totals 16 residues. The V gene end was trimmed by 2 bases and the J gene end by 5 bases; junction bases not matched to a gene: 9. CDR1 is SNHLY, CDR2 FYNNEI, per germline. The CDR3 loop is CASSETGGGAGETQYF. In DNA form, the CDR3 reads TGTGCCAGCAGTGAAACCGGCGGGGGGGCCGGTGAGACCCAGTACTTC.

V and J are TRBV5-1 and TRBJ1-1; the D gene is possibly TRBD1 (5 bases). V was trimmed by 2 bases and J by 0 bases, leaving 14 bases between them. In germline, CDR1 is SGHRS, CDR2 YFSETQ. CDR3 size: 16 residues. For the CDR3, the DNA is TGCGCCAGCAGCTTTGGGGGACGGAACATGAACACTGAAGCTTTCTTT. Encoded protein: CASSFGGRNMNTEAFF.

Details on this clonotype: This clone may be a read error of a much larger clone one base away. The CDR3 DNA sequence: TGCAGCGCGATAGGGGGATTGGGAATGAACACTGAAGCTTTCTTT. This gives the protein CSAIGGLGMNTEAFF. V and J are TRBV29-1 and TRBJ1-1, with D maybe TRBD1 (6 bases). Germline V CDR1 and CDR2: SQVTM, ANQGSEA. This CDR3 spans 15 amino acids. With 7 bases removed from V and 0 bases from J, the gap between germline ends came to 18 bases.

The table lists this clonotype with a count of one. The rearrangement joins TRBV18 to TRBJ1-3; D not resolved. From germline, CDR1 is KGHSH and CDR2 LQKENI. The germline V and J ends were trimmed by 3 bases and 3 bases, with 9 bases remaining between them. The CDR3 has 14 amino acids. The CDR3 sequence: CASSPLADGNTIYF. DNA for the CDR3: TGTGCCAGCTCACCCCTGGCAGATGGAAACACCATATATTTT.